The source of this T cell receptor (beta chain) is a study of T cells expressing NK-cell markers. Study overall: Just one sequenced donor of eight was HCMV-seronegative, while seven were seropositive. General study points: The CD3+CD56-NKG2C+ fraction of a handful of donors was likewise dominated by these clonotypes.

The CDR3 runs 12 residues. Per the germline V gene, CDR1 is KGHDR and CDR2 is SFDVKD. Details on this clonotype: The antigen is unknown.

TCRdb reprocessed the 5' RACE reads and stores each CDR3 protein as one record, lacking DNA. This table lists some 150,000 distinct CDR3 sequences. The receptor's source is a woman in her forties or fifties in good health. Sequencing input: blood T cells: a sorted CD56 or NKG2C T cell subset, CD4+ or CD8+ T cells, or bulk PBMC T cells (not recorded which). V usage is TRBV24-1 and J usage is TRBJ2-1. The CDR3 protein is CATSDFTREQFF.